This TCR beta chain comes out of a study of cytomegalovirus exposure and HLA in healthy donors. General observations from the study: The study flagged some 180 TCR beta chains as cytomegalovirus-associated. The likely origin of a cluster of highly shared sequence variants was a sequencing artifact. Later analysis indicated greater clonal expansion among HLA-associated TCR beta chains than among equally common other chains.

Germline V gene lookup returns CDR1 MNHEY and CDR2 SMNVEV (reference sequence). Trimming removed 8 bases from V and 7 bases from J; junction bases left unmatched: 8. The CDR3 contains 12 residues. For this clone: Antigen: not known.

PCR was performed using 60 Vbeta and 13 Jbeta primers. Original data processing: A later analysis counted around 74 million unique TCR beta chains, some 11 million shared. Assay used: immunoSEQ multiplex PCR; TCRdb lists only in-frame clones, some missing. The D gene and trimming were derived from the DNA, and the V and J assignments and clone size from that table. This table has roughly 140,000 clones, about 85% appearing once. The chain combines TRBV27 with TRBJ2-7; 7 bases fit TRBD2. The sample was PBMCs. This clonotype originated in a young woman in good health and CMV-seronegative. This CDR3 is CASSSWGGEQYF. The CDR3 DNA is TGTGCCAGCTCTTCCTGGGGGGGGGAGCAGTACTTC.